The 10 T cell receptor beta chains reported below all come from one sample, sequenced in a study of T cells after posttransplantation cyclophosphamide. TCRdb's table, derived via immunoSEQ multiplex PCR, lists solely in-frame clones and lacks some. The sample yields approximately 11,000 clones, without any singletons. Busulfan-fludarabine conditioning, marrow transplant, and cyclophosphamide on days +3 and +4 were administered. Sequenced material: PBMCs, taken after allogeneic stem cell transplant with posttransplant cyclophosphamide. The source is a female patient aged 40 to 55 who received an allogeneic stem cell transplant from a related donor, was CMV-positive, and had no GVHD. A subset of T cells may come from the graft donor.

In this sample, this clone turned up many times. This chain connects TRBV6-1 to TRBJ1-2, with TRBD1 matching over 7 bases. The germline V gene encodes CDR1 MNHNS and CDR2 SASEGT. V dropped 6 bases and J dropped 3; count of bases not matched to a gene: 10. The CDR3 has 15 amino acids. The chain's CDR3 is CASSKTGDSDYGYTF. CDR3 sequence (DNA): TGTGCCAGCAGCAAAACCGGGGACAGTGACTATGGCTACACCTTC.

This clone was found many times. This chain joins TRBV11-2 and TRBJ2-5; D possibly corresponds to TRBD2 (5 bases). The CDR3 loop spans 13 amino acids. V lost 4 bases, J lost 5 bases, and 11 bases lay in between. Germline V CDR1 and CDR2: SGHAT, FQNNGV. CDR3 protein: CASSSRVGETQYF. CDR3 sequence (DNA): TGTGCCAGCAGCTCGAGGGTCGGGGAGACCCAGTACTTC.

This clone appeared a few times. The CDR3 DNA reads as TGTGCCAGCAGCTATACGCGGGGGGCAGCGCGCGCTGGGGCCAACGTCCTGACTTTC. It encodes CASSYTRGAARAGANVLTF. J is TRBJ2-6 and V is TRBV11-2, with 8 bases identical to TRBD2. Germline CDR1 and CDR2: SGHAT and FQNNGV. This CDR3 is built from 19 residues. V gave up 4 bases and J gave up 2 bases; unmatched junction bases: 13. Using reference TRBV11-2 and TRBJ2-6 for the parts outside the CDR3, the full variable domain is EAGVAQSPRYKIIEKRQSVAFWCNPISGHATLYWYQQILGQGPKLLIQFQNNGVVDDSQLPKDRFSAERLKGVDSTLKIQPAKLEDSAVYLCASSYTRGAARAGANVLTFGAGSRLTVL.

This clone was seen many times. The CDR3 is CSERQLEGADTQYF. The CDR3 bases are TGCAGCGAGCGACAGCTCGAAGGGGCAGATACGCAGTATTTT. The chain combines TRBV29-1 with TRBJ2-3; maybe TRBD1 (5 bases). Germline lookup yields CDR1 SQVTM and CDR2 ANQGSEA. The CDR3 contains 14 residues. Between the trimmed V and J ends, which lost 7 bases and 4 bases, there was a span of 18 bases.

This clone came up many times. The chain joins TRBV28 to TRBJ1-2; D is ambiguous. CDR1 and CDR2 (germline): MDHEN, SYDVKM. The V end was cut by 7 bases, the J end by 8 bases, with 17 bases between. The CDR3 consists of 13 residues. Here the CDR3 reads CASTITEGWGYTF. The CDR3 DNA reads TGTGCCAGCACCATCACGGAGGGTTGGGGCTACACCTTC.

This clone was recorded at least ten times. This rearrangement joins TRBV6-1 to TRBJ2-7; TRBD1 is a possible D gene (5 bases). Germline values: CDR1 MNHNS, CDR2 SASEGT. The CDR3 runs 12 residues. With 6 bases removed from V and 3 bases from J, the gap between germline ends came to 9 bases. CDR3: CASRPQGYEQYF. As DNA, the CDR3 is TGTGCCAGCAGGCCTCAGGGCTACGAGCAGTACTTC.

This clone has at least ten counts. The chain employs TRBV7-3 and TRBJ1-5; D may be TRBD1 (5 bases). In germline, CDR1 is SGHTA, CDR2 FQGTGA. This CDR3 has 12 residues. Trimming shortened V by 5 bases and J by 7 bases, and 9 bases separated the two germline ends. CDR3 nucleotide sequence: TGTGCCAGCAGCCGGGGGGTCCAGCCCCAGCATTTT. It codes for CASSRGVQPQHF.

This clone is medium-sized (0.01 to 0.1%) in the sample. The CDR3 loop is CASSITQGDEQFF. CDR3 DNA: TGTGCCAGCAGCATTACACAGGGGGACGAGCAGTTCTTC. V and J are TRBV7-2 and TRBJ2-1, with 8 positions matching TRBD1. The germline V gene encodes CDR1 SGHTA and CDR2 FQGNSA. This CDR3 is 13 amino acids long. V was clipped by 5 bases and J by 10 bases; unmatched bases: 7.

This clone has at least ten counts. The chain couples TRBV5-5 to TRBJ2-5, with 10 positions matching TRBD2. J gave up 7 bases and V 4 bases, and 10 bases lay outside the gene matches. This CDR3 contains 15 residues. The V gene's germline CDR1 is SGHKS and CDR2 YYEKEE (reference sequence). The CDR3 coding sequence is TGTGCCAGCAGCGGAACTAGCGGGGCCGAAATGACCCAGTACTTC. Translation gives CASSGTSGAEMTQYF. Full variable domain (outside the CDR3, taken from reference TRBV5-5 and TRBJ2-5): DAGVTQSPTHLIKTRGQQVTLRCSPISGHKSVSWYQQVLGQGPQFIFQYYEKEERGRGNFPDRFSARQFPNYSSELNVNALLLGDSALYLCASSGTSGAEMTQYFGPGTRLLVL.

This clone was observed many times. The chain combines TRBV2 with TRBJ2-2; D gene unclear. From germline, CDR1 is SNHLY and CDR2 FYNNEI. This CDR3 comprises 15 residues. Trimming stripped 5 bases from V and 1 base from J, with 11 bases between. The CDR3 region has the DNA TGTGCCAGCAGTCTTGGCCGGGTGAACACCGGGGAGCTGTTTTTT. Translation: CASSLGRVNTGELFF.